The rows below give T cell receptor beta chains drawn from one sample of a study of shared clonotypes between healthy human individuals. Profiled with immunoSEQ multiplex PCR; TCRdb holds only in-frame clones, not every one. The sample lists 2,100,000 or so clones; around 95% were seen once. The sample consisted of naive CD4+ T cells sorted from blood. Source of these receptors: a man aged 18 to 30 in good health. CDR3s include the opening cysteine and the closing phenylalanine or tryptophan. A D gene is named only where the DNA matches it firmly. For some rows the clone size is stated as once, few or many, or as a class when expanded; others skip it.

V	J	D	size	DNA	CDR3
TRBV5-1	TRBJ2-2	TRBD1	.	TGCGCCAGCAGCTTGGCCAGGACAGGGACCGGGGAGCTGTTTTTT	CASSLARTGTGELFF
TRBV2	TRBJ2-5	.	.	TGTGCCAGCAGTGATTCGGACTGGACGTCGGAGGAGACCCAGTACTTC	CASSDSDWTSEETQYF
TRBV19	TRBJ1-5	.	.	TGTGCCAGTAGTAATATGGGAAATCAGCCCCAGCATTTT	CASSNMGNQPQHF
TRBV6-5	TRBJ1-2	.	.	TGTGCCAGCAGACTCCGGGACGCCTCTAACTATGGCTACACCTTC	CASRLRDASNYGYTF
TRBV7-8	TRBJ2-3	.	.	TGTGCCAGCAGCTTAGCGTTGGGATGGACAGATACGCAGTATTTT	CASSLALGWTDTQYF
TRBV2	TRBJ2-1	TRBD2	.	TGTGCCACCCGCCCTCTAGCGGGCGCCTACAATGAGCAGTTCTTC	CATRPLAGAYNEQFF
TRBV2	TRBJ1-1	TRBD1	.	TGTGCCAGCAGATCACAGGGGGCGGCCACTGAAGCTTTCTTT	CASRSQGAATEAFF
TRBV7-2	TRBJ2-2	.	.	TGTGCCAGCAGCTTAAGGGCGACAAGGGGCACCGGGGAGCTGTTTTTT	CASSLRATRGTGELFF
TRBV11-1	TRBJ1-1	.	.	TGTGCCAGCAGCGATACGGGGATCATGAACACTGAAGCTTTCTTT	CASSDTGIMNTEAFF
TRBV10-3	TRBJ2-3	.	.	TGTGCCATCTCTTTGGACAGACACGATACGCAGTATTTT	CAISLDRHDTQYF
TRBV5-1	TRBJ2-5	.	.	TGCGCCAGCAGCTTGGCCAGAGGACAAGAGACCCAGTACTTC	CASSLARGQETQYF
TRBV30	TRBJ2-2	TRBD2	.	TGTGCCTGGAGTAGAGTAGCGGGAGGCCATACCGGGGAGCTGTTTTTT	CAWSRVAGGHTGELFF
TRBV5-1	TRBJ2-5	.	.	TGCGCCAGCAGCTTGGCCCAGGGGACCTCAGAGACCCAGTACTTC	CASSLAQGTSETQYF
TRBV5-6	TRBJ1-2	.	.	TGTGCCAGCACCCAAATGCCGGTCTATGGCTACACCTTC	CASTQMPVYGYTF
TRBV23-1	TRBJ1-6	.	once	TGCGCCAGCAGTCTCGGTCGAACTTTACCCCTCCACTTT	CASSLGRTLPLHF
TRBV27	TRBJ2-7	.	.	TGTGCCAGCAGTTTATCGGTGGGCGGTAGCTCCTACGAGCAGTACTTC	CASSLSVGGSSYEQYF
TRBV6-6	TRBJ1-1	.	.	TGTGCCAGCAGTCAGCCAGGGATGACTGAAGCTTTCTTT	CASSQPGMTEAFF
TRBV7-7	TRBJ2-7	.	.	TGTGCTAGCAGCCTCTCAAGTCCGTTTCAGCCCTACGAGCAGTACTTC	CASSLSSPFQPYEQYF
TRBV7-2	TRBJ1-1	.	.	TGTGCCAGCAGCCTCGGGGGGGTGAACACTGAAGCTTTCTTT	CASSLGGVNTEAFF
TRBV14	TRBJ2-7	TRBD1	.	TGTGCCAGCAGCCGATTCGGACAGGCCTACGAGCAGTACTTC	CASSRFGQAYEQYF
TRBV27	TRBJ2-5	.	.	TGTGCCAGCAGTCCAAGACTAGGGGGAGAGACCCAGTACTTC	CASSPRLGGETQYF
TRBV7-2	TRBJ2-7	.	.	TGTGCCAGCAGCCAGACGGGACTTGCCTACGAGCAGTACTTC	CASSQTGLAYEQYF
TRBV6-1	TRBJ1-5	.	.	TGTGCCAGCAGTGGCCCCCAACAGCCCCAGCATTTT	CASSGPQQPQHF
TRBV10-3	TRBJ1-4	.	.	TGTGCCATCAGTGATGGGAGGGTAGGTGAAAAACTGTTTTTT	CAISDGRVGEKLFF
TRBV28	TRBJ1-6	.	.	TGTGCCAGCACTCCTTCGGGGTATAATTCACCCCTCCACTTT	CASTPSGYNSPLHF
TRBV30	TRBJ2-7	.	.	TGTGCCTGGAGTCTCCACGGGACAAGCTCCTACGAGCAGTACTTC	CAWSLHGTSSYEQYF
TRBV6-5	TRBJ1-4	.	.	TGTGCCAGCAGTTACTCAAGCGCAACTAATGAAAAACTGTTTTTT	CASSYSSATNEKLFF
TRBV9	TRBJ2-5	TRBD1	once	TGTGCCAGCAATACTGGGACAGCGGTGGAGACCCAGTACTTC	CASNTGTAVETQYF
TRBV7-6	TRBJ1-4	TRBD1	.	TGTGCCAGCAGCTCGGGACAGGGCAATTCTAATGAAAAACTGTTTTTT	CASSSGQGNSNEKLFF
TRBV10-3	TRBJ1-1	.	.	TGTGCCATCAGGGAGATTTTAAACACTGAAGCTTTCTTT	CAIREILNTEAFF
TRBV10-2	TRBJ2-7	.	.	TGCGCCAGCAGTGAAACGACACCCCCCTACGAGCAGTACTTC	CASSETTPPYEQYF
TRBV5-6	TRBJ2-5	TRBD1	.	TGTGCCAGCAGCTTTCCAGGGGGCATGGAGACCCAGTACTTC	CASSFPGGMETQYF
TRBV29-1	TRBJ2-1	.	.	TGCAGCGTTGAAGAAACAGGTATATCGAGCTCCTACAATGAGCAGTTCTTC	CSVEETGISSSYNEQFF
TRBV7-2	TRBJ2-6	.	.	TGTGCCAGCAGCTTATCCAGCTCTAGCTCTGGGGCCAACGTCCTGACTTTC	CASSLSSSSSGANVLTF
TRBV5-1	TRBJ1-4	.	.	TGCGCCAGCACTGGACAGCCCTCAACTAATGAAAAACTGTTTTTT	CASTGQPSTNEKLFF
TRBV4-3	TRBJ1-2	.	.	TGCGCCAGCAGCCGACAGCTCGGGGGAGGAGGCTACACCTTC	CASSRQLGGGGYTF
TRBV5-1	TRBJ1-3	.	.	TGCGCCAGCAGCCTCACAGGAAACACCATATATTTT	CASSLTGNTIYF
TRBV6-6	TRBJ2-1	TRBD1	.	TGTGCCAGCAGCATCGACAGGGGGACCCACAATGAGCAGTTCTTC	CASSIDRGTHNEQFF
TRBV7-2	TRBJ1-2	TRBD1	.	TGTGCCAGCAGCTTAGCCCGGGACAGTATCTATGGCTACACCTTC	CASSLARDSIYGYTF
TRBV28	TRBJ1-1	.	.	TGTGCCAGCAGTTTGGGGGGGCTGGGGAGAGCTTTCTTT	CASSLGGLGRAFF
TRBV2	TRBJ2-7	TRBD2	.	TGTGCCGGGTATAGCGGGATTCTCTACGAGCAGTACTTC	CAGYSGILYEQYF
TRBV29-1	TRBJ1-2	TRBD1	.	TGCAGCGTTGATGGATATGACAGGGTCGGCTACACCTTC	CSVDGYDRVGYTF
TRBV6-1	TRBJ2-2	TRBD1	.	TGTGCCAGCAGTCACACAGGGGACACCGGGGAGCTGTTTTTT	CASSHTGDTGELFF
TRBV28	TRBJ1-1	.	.	TGTGCCAGCACCCAATGGCCACTTCCTAACGCTTTCTTT	CASTQWPLPNAFF
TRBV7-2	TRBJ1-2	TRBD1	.	TGTGCCAGCAGCTTAGGGCAGGGGGCAGGCTATGGCTACACCTTC	CASSLGQGAGYGYTF
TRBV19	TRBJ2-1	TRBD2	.	TGTGCCAGTAGTTTCCAGCGGGGTGGGGATGAGCAGTTCTTC	CASSFQRGGDEQFF
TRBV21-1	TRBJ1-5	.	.	TGTGCCAGCAGCAAAGCTCCGACAGGCACTTATAGCAATCAGCCCCAGCATTTT	CASSKAPTGTYSNQPQHF